This TCR beta chain came from a study of blood T cell repertoires in COVID-19. Looking at the study overall: Whether acute or convalescent, the COVID-19 samples came from the United States, Italy and Spain. From T cells, B-cell-depleted T cells, or PBMCs came the material, which was cDNA or gDNA.

The CDR3 runs 16 residues. J lost 6 bases, V lost 5 bases, and 14 bases had no gene match. Germline assignment: CDR1 LGHNT and CDR2 FRNRAP. The study drew participants aged about 18 to 90 years from roughly 25 US areas. Original handling: Amplification from reference gene primers served as the basis for estimated nucleated cell counts. Sequencing was performed with immunoSEQ multiplex PCR; in TCRdb, only in-frame clones are kept and a portion is missing. V, J and clone size were drawn from that table, and D and trimming were deduced from the DNA. Here the sample spans around 250,000 clones, approximately 82% being singletons.

This receptor was taken from a man aged 40-49 years who had been exposed to COVID-19. J is TRBJ2-3 and V is TRBV12-5; 7 positions match TRBD2. The sample taken for sequencing was PBMCs or T cells enriched from blood (not recorded which). CDR3 DNA sequence: TGTGCTAGTGGTCCGGGGGGAGGGCCTCATGGGGATACGCAGTATTTT. This translates into CASGPGGGPHGDTQYF.